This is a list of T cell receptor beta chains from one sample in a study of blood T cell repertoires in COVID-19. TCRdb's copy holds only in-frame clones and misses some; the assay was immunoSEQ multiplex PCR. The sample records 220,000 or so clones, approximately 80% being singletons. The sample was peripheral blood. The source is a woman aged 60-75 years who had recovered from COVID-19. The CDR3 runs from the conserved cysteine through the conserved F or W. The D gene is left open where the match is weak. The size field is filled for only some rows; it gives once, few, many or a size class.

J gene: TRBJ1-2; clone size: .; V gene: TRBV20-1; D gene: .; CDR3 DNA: TGCAGTGCTAGAGACAGGGCTGGCTACACCTTC; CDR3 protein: CSARDRAGYTF
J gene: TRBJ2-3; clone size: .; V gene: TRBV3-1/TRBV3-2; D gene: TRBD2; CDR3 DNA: TGTGCCAGCAGCCACCCGACTAGCGGGGCGACAGATACGCAGTATTTT; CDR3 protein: CASSHPTSGATDTQYF
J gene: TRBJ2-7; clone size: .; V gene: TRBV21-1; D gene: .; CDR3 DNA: TGTGCCAGCAGCAAAGCGAAAATAGGACAGGTGCAGAAGCCCCCCTACGAGCAGTACTTC; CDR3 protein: CASSKAKIGQVQKPPYEQYF
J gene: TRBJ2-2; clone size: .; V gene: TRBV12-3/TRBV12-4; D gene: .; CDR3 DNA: TGTGCCAGCAGTGTGACTAGCACCGGGGAGCTGTTTTTT; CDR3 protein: CASSVTSTGELFF
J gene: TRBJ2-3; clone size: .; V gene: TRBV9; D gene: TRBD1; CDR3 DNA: TGTGCCAGCAGCGTAGTAGGGGGCACGACCACAGATACGCAGTATTTT; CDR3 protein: CASSVVGGTTTDTQYF
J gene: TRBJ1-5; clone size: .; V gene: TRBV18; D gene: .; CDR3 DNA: TGTGCCAGCTCAACAGGGCTTAGCAATCAGCCCCAGCATTTT; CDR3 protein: CASSTGLSNQPQHF
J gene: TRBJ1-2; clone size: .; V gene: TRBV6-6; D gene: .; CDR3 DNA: TGTGCCAGCAGTTACGCAGTGGAGTATGGCTACACCTTC; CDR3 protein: CASSYAVEYGYTF
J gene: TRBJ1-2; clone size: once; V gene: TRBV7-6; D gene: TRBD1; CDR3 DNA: TGTGCCAGCAGCTTAGACCTGGTTGGGACAGGAGACCGCGGTGTGGGCTACACCTTC; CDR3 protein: CASSLDLVGTGDRGVGYTF
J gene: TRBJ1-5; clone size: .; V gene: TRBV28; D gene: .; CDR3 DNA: TGTGCCAGCTGCGGGGGGGGGAAACGTCAGCCCCAGCATTTT; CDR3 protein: CASCGGGKRQPQHF
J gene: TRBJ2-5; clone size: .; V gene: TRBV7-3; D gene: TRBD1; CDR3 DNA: TGTGCCAGCAGCTCGACAGGGGAAATGGAGACCCAGTACTTC; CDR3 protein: CASSSTGEMETQYF
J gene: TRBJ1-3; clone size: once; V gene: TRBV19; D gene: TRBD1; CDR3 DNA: TGTGCCAGTAGTATTGGACTATTTGTGTGGAGACAGGGCCAGAATCGCTCCGGAAACACCATATATTTT; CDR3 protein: CASSIGLFVWRQGQNRSGNTIYF
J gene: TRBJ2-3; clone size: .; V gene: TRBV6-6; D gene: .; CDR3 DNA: TGTGCCAGCAGTTACTCTGCGGGGGCGACCACAGATACGCAGTATTTT; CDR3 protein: CASSYSAGATTDTQYF
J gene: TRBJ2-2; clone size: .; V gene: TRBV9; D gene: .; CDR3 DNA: TGTGCCAGCGGTGGGCCACGGGGTACCGGGGAGCTGTTTTTT; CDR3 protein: CASGGPRGTGELFF
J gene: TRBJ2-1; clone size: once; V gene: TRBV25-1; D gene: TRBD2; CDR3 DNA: TGTGCCAGCGTTGGACTAGCGGGGGGGACGGTCAATGAGCAGTTCTTC; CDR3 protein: CASVGLAGGTVNEQFF
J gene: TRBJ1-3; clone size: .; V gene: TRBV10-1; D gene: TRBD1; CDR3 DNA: TGCGCCAGCAGAGCGGACAGGGAAGGAAACACCATATATTTT; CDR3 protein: CASRADREGNTIYF
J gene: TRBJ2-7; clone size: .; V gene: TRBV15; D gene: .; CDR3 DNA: TGTGCCACCAGCAGAGGTGGGTTGGTGGGGAGCTCCTACGAGCAGTACTTC; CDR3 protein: CATSRGGLVGSSYEQYF
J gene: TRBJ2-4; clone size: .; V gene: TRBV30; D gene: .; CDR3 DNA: TGTGCCTTCGCCGGTAAAAGTAAAAACATTCAGTACTTC; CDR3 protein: CAFAGKSKNIQYF
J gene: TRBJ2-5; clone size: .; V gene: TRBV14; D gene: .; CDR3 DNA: TGTGCCAGCAGCCAGACAACCCGTCCTCAAGAGACCCAGTACTTC; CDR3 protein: CASSQTTRPQETQYF
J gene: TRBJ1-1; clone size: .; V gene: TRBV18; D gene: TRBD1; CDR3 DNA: TGTGCCAGCTCACCGTCACAGGGGGCCATGGACACTGAAGCTTTCTTT; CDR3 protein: CASSPSQGAMDTEAFF
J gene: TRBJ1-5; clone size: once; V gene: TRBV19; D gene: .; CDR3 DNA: TGTGCCAGTAGTCTCGGGGGGCAAAACCAGCCCCAGCATTTT; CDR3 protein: CASSLGGQNQPQHF
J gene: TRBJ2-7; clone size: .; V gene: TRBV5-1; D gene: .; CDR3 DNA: TGCGCCAGCAGCTTGGGCGGGACAGTTGCCTCCTACGAGCAGTACTTC; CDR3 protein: CASSLGGTVASYEQYF
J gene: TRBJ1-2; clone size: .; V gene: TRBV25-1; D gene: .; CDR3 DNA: TGTGCCAGCCGAGGAGGAGGGGCAGCTTCTTATGGCTACACCTTC; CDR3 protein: CASRGGGAASYGYTF
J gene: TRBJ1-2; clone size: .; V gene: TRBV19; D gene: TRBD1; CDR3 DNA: TGTGCCAGTAGTGGGGGGACAGGGACCCAATATGGCTACACCTTC; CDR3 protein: CASSGGTGTQYGYTF
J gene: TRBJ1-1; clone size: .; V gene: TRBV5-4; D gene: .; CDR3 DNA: TGTGCCAGCAGCTTGTTCAGGGAGGGATTTAAGGAAGCTTTCTTT; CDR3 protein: CASSLFREGFKEAFF
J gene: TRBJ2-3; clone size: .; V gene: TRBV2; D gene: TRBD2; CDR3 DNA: TGTGCCAGCAGTGAAGGAGCGGGGGGACACACAGATACGCAGTATTTT; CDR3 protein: CASSEGAGGHTDTQYF
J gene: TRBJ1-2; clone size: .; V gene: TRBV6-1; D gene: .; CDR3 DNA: TGTGCCAGCAGTGAACCGCCGACCGTGCGGTATGGCTACACCTTC; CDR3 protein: CASSEPPTVRYGYTF